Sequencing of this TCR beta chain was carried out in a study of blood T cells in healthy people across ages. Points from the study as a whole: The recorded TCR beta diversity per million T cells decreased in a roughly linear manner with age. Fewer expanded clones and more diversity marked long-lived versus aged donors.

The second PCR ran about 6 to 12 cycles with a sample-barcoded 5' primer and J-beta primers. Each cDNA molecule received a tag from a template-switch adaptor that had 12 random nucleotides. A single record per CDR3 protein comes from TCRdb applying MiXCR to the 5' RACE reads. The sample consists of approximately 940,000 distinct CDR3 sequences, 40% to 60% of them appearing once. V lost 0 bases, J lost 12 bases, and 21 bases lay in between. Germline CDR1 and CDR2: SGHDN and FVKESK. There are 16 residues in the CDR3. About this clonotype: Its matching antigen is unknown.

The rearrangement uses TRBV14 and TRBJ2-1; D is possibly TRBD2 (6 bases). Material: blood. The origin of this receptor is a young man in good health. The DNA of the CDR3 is TGTGCCAGCAGCCAAGATTCTTGGAGGGAGGCATTCGGGCAGTTCTTC. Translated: CASSQDSWREAFGQFF. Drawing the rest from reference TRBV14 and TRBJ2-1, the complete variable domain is EAGVTQFPSHSVIEKGQTVTLRCDPISGHDNLYWYRRVMGKEIKFLLHFVKESKQDESGMPNNRFLAERTGGTYSTLKVQPAELEDSGVYFCASSQDSWREAFGQFFGPGTRLTVL.